This is a list of T cell receptor beta chains from one sample in a study of control samples from healthy donors and cancer patients. Assay used: immunoSEQ multiplex PCR; TCRdb lists only in-frame clones, some missing. The sample includes tens of thousands of clones, roughly 80% seen only once; the top ten take roughly a fifth. Specimen: blood. These receptors were taken from a man aged 30 to 45 in good health. Each CDR3 is given with its conserved first and last residue. D genes are given only for firm matches. Clone size appears in some rows only: once, few, many, or a class for an expanded clone.

clone_size	v_call	d_call	j_call	cdr3_nt	cdr3_aa
NA	TRBV7-8	TRBD2	TRBJ2-5	TGTGCCAGCAGCCGCGTGCAGCGGGGTCAAGAGACCCAGTACTTC	CASSRVQRGQETQYF
NA	TRBV10-3	NA	TRBJ1-2	TGTGCCATCAGTGATTCTCCGGACACCCCTGGCTACACCTTC	CAISDSPDTPGYTF
NA	TRBV2	TRBD2	TRBJ2-2	TGTGCCAGCACTTTTGTGCCTAGCGGGGGAGCGAACACCGGGGAGCTGTTTTTT	CASTFVPSGGANTGELFF
NA	TRBV7-8	TRBD1	TRBJ1-4	TGTGCCAGCAGCATGAGGACAGGCGGCGGTGAAAAACTGTTTTTT	CASSMRTGGGEKLFF
medium-sized	TRBV2	NA	TRBJ1-2	TGTGCCAGCACGGGCGGGACTAGTTACGGGGACTATGGCTACACCTTC	CASTGGTSYGDYGYTF
NA	TRBV4-1	NA	TRBJ2-2	TGCGCCAGCAGCCAGCCTAGCGAATATAGGGACACCGGGGAGCTGTTTTTT	CASSQPSEYRDTGELFF
once	TRBV6-1	TRBD1	TRBJ1-2	TGTGCCAGCAGTGAGGACAGGGGGGTTGGCTACACCTTC	CASSEDRGVGYTF
few	TRBV28	NA	TRBJ1-5	TGTGCCAGTTCAGGGGAGGTTCAGCCCCAGCATTTT	CASSGEVQPQHF
NA	TRBV9	NA	TRBJ1-4	TGTGCCAGCAGCGTAGGCCCAGGGGATGAAAAACTGTTTTTT	CASSVGPGDEKLFF
NA	TRBV5-5	TRBD1	TRBJ2-5	TGTGCCAGCAGCTTCCGGGACAGGGGGCGGGAGACCCAGTACTTC	CASSFRDRGRETQYF
NA	TRBV18	NA	TRBJ1-2	TGTGCCAGCTCACCCAGGGATGGCTACACCTTC	CASSPRDGYTF
NA	TRBV5-4	NA	TRBJ2-5	TGTGCCAGCAGCCCAGGGGGGAGTCGCCAAGAGACCCAGTACTTC	CASSPGGSRQETQYF
NA	TRBV10-2	NA	TRBJ1-5	TGCGCCAGCAGTGAGTCAGGGGAGCATCAGCCCCAGCATTTT	CASSESGEHQPQHF
NA	TRBV5-1	NA	TRBJ2-7	TGCGCCAGCAGCGGGATCCCCCGGGGAGAGCAGTACTTC	CASSGIPRGEQYF
once	TRBV2	TRBD1	TRBJ1-1	TGTGCCAGCAAGCGGGGCCTGACAGGGGCCACTGAAGCTTTCTTT	CASKRGLTGATEAFF
NA	TRBV12-3/TRBV12-4	NA	TRBJ1-2	TGTGCCAGCAGTTTGGAGCCTGGGTATGGCTACACCTTC	CASSLEPGYGYTF
NA	TRBV6-1	NA	TRBJ1-3	TGTGCCAGCAGTGAACAAGTGGGCGGAGGAAACACCATATATTTT	CASSEQVGGGNTIYF
NA	TRBV6-5	NA	TRBJ1-4	TGTGCCAGCAGATGGGGAGACGAAAAACTGTTTTTT	CASRWGDEKLFF
once	TRBV5-1	TRBD1	TRBJ1-5	TGCGCCAGCAGCCGTACAGGGGGCCATCAGCCCCAGCATTTT	CASSRTGGHQPQHF
NA	TRBV5-6	NA	TRBJ1-1	TGTGCCAGCAGCTTCGTTGGTGGGACCTATACTGAAGCTTTCTTT	CASSFVGGTYTEAFF
few	TRBV28	NA	TRBJ1-5	TGTGCCAGTCAGACAGGTAGGAGGCCCCAGCATTTT	CASQTGRRPQHF
few	TRBV30	TRBD1	TRBJ1-6	TGTGCCTGGGAGCGCCGGGACAGGGGCTCCTATAATTCACCCCTCCACTTT	CAWERRDRGSYNSPLHF
many	TRBV6-6	NA	TRBJ2-3	TGTGCCAGCAGTTACGGCGACAGTTCAGATACGCAGTATTTT	CASSYGDSSDTQYF
NA	TRBV19	TRBD2	TRBJ2-1	TGTGCCAGTAGTATGGGAGCGGGGGGTTTCAATGAGCAGTTCTTC	CASSMGAGGFNEQFF
NA	TRBV19	TRBD2	TRBJ2-2	TGTGCCAGTACTGGGACTAGCGCGAACACCGGGGAGCTGTTTTTT	CASTGTSANTGELFF
NA	TRBV28	TRBD1	TRBJ1-3	TGTGCCAGCACCGAAGACAGGGGGCAAGATAGAAACACCATATATTTT	CASTEDRGQDRNTIYF
NA	TRBV7-2	NA	TRBJ1-5	TGTGCCAGCAGCTTAGCCGCAGGGTCCAATCAGCCCCAGCATTTT	CASSLAAGSNQPQHF
NA	TRBV5-1	NA	TRBJ2-7	TGCCCCCCCACGCCGGGGGGGACAGGGACCTCCTACGAGCAGTACTTC	CPPTPGGTGTSYEQYF
NA	TRBV10-3	NA	TRBJ1-6	TGTGCCATCAGTCGGACAGAGAATTCACCCCTCCACTTT	CAISRTENSPLHF
NA	TRBV5-4	TRBD1	TRBJ1-2	TGTGCCAGCAGCTCGAAGGGGGGGACAGGAAACTATGGCTACACCTTC	CASSSKGGTGNYGYTF
NA	TRBV29-1	TRBD1	TRBJ2-5	TGCAGCGTTGGCCTAGGGGGCCCCCAAGAGACCCAGTACTTC	CSVGLGGPQETQYF
NA	TRBV5-4	NA	TRBJ2-3	TGTGCCAGCAGATTGATGTTTAGGGCAGATACGCAGTATTTT	CASRLMFRADTQYF
few	TRBV5-1	NA	TRBJ2-7	TGCGCCAGCAGCTTGGTAGGCGGCTCCTACGAGCAGTACTTC	CASSLVGGSYEQYF
NA	TRBV12-3/TRBV12-4	NA	TRBJ1-2	TGTGCCAGCACCTACGACACCAACTATGGCTACACCTTC	CASTYDTNYGYTF
NA	TRBV15	NA	TRBJ2-5	TGTGCCACCAGCAGAGATGGCGAGGGAATCCAAGAGACCCAGTACTTC	CATSRDGEGIQETQYF
NA	TRBV6-1	NA	TRBJ1-6	TGTGCCAGCAGAGAAGACACGTGGAGCTCCTATAATTCACCCCTCCACTTT	CASREDTWSSYNSPLHF
NA	TRBV19	NA	TRBJ1-3	TGTGCCAGTAGCCCGAGGCTCGCTGGAAACACCATATATTTT	CASSPRLAGNTIYF
NA	TRBV30	NA	TRBJ1-2	TGTGCCTGGAGTGCCGGGACCCAACTAAACTATGGCTACACCTTC	CAWSAGTQLNYGYTF
NA	TRBV9	NA	TRBJ1-1	TGTGCCAGCAGCGTTCTGGGGGCCGGAAACACTGAAGCTTTCTTT	CASSVLGAGNTEAFF
NA	TRBV5-6	NA	TRBJ1-1	TGTGCCAGCAGCTTAAGGGATCTGGACGCTTTCTTT	CASSLRDLDAFF